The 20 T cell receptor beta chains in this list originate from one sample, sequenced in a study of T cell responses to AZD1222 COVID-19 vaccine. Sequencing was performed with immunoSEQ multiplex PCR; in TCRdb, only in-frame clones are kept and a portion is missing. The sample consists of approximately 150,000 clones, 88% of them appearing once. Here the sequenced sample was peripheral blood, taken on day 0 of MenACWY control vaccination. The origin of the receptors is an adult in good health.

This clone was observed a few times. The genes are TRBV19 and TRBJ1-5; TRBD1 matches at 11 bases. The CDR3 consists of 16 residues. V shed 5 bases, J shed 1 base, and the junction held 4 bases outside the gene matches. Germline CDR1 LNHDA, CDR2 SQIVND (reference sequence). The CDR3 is CASSLDRGRSNQPQHF. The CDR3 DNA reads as TGTGCCAGTAGTCTGGACAGGGGGCGCAGCAATCAGCCCCAGCATTTT.

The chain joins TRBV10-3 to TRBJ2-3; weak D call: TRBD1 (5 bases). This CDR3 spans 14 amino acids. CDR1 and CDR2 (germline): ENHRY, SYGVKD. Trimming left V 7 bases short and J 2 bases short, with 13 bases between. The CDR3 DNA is TGTGCCATCAAGGCAGGGTTTTCCACAGATACGCAGTATTTT. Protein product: CAIKAGFSTDTQYF.

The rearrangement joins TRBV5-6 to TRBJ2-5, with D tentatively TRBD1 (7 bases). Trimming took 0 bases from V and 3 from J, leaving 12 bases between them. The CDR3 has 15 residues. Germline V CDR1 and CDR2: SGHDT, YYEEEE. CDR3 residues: CASSLVGRGEETQYF. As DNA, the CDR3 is TGTGCCAGCAGCTTGGTTGGCAGGGGGGAAGAGACCCAGTACTTC.

The CDR3 nucleotides are TGTGCCAGCAGTGTTGGGGGCTTGGGTTCACCCCTCCACTTT. Translation gives CASSVGGLGSPLHF. The V gene is TRBV2, the J gene TRBJ1-6; a weak D match, TRBD1 (6 bases). The CDR3 extends over 14 amino acids. The germline V and J ends were trimmed by 4 bases and 9 bases, with 13 bases remaining between them. Germline assignment: CDR1 SNHLY and CDR2 FYNNEI.

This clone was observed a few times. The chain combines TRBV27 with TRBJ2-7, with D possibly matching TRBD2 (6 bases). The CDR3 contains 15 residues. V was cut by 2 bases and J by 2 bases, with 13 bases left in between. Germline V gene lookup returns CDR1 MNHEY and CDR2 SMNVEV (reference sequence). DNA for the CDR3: TGTGCCAGCAGTTTAAGCGGGCGAGTCACCTACGAGCAGTACTTC. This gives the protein CASSLSGRVTYEQYF.

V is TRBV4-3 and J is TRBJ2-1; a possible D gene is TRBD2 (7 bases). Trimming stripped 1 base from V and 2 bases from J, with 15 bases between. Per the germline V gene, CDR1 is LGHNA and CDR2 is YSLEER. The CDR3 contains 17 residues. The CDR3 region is CASSQGWGGGPYNEQFF. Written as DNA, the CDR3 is TGCGCCAGCAGCCAAGGATGGGGCGGGGGCCCCTACAATGAGCAGTTCTTC.

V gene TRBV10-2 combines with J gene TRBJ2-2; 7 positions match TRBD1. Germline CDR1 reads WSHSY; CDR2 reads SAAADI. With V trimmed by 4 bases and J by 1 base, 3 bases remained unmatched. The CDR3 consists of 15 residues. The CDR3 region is CASSVGGGNTGELFF. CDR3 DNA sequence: TGCGCCAGCAGTGTAGGGGGCGGGAACACCGGGGAGCTGTTTTTT.

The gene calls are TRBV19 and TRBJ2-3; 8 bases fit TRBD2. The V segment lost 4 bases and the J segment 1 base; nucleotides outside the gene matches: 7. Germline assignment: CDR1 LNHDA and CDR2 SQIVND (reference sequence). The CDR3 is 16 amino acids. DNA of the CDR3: TGTGCCAGTAGTAGTCGACTGACTAGCGGCACAGATACGCAGTATTTT. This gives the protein CASSSRLTSGTDTQYF.

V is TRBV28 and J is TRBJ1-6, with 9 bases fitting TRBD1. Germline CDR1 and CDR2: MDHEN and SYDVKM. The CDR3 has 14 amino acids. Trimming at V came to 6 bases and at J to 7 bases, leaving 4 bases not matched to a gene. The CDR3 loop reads CASSPGTGNSPLHF. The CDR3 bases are TGTGCCAGCAGCCCCGGGACAGGGAATTCACCCCTCCACTTT.

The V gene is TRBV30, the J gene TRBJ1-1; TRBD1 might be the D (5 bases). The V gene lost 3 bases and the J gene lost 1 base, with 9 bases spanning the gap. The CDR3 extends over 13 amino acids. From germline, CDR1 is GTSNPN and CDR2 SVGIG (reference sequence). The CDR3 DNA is TGTGCCTGGAGAAGACAGACGAACACTGAAGCTTTCTTT. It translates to CAWRRQTNTEAFF.

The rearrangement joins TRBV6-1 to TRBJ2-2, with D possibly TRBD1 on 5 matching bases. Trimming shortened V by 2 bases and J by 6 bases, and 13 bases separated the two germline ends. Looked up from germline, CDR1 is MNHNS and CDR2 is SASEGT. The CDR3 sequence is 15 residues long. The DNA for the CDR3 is TGTGCCAGCAGTGAAAGGCAGGGCATAGCCGGGGAGCTGTTTTTT. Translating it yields CASSERQGIAGELFF.

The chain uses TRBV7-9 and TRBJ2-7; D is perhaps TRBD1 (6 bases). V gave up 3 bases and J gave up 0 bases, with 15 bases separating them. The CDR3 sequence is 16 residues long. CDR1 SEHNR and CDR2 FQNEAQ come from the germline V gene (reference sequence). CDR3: CASSFPSGQPSYEQYF. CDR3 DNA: TGTGCCAGCAGCTTCCCAAGCGGACAGCCCTCCTACGAGCAGTACTTC. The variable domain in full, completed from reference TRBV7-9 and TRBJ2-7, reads DTGVSQNPRHKITKRGQNVTFRCDPISEHNRLYWYRQTLGQGPEFLTYFQNEAQLEKSRLLSDRFSAERPKGSFSTLEIQRTEQGDSAMYLCASSFPSGQPSYEQYFGPGTRLTVT.

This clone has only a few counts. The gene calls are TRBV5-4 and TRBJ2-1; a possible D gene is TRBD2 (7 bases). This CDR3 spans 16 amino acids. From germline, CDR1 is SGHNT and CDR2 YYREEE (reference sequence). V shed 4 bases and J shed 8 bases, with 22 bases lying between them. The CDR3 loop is CASSPPGGARIHEQFF. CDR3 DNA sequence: TGTGCCAGCAGCCCCCCTGGGGGGGCGAGAATCCATGAGCAGTTCTTC.

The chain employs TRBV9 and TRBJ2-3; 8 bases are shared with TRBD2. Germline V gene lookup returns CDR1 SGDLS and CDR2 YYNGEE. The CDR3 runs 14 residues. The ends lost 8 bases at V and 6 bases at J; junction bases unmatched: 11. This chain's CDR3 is CASSDAGGSDTQYF. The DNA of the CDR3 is TGTGCCAGTTCCGACGCGGGAGGATCCGATACGCAGTATTTT. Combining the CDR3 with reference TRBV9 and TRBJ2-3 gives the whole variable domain DSGVTQTPKHLITATGQRVTLRCSPRSGDLSVYWYQQSLDQGLQFLIQYYNGEERAKGNILERFSAQQFPDLHSELNLSSLELGDSALYFCASSDAGGSDTQYFGPGTRLTVL.

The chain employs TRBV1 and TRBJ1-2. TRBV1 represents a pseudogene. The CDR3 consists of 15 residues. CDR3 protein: CTSSQLRAGAGGYTF. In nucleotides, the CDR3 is TGCACCAGCAGCCAATTACGGGCGGGGGCCGGTGGCTACACCTTC.

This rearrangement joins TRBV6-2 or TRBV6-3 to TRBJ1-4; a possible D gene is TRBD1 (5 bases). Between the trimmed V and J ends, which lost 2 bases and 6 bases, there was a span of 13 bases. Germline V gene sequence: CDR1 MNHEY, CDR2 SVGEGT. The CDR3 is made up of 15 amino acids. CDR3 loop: CASSYGAGSHEKLFF. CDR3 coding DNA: TGTGCCAGCAGTTACGGGGCAGGTTCGCATGAAAAACTGTTTTTT.

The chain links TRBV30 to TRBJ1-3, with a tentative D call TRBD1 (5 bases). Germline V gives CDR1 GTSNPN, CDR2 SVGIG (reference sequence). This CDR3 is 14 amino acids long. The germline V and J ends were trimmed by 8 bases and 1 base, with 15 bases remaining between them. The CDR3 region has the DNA TGTGCCAGCACGATGGGGGGTTCTGGAAACACCATATATTTT. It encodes CASTMGGSGNTIYF.

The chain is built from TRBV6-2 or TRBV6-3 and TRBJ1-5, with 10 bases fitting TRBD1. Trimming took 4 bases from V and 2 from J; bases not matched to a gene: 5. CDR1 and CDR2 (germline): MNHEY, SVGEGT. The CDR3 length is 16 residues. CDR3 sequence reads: CASSSLGTGGNQPQHF. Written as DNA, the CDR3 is TGTGCCAGCAGTTCCCTCGGGACAGGGGGCAATCAGCCCCAGCATTTT.

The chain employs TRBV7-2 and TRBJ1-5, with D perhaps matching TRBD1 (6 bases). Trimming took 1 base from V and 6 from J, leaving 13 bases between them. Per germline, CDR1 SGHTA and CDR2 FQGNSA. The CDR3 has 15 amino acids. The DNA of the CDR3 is TGTGCCAGCAGCTTAGGGCGGGGGGCCCGTCAGCCCCAGCATTTT. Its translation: CASSLGRGARQPQHF. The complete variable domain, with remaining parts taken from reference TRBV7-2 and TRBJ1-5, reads GAGVSQSPSNKVTEKGKDVELRCDPISGHTALYWYRQSLGQGLEFLIYFQGNSAPDKSGLPSDRFSAERTGGSVSTLTIQRTQQEDSAVYLCASSLGRGARQPQHFGDGTRLSIL.

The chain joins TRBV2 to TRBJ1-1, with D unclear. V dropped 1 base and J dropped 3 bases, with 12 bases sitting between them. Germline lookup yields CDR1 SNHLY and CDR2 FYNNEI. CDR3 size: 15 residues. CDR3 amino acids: CASSEDLQRDTEAFF. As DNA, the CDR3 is TGTGCCAGCAGTGAAGATCTCCAAAGGGACACTGAAGCTTTCTTT.